This TCR beta chain originates from a study of CD8+ T cells in alopecia areata. The overall study: After 6 to 18 months of tofacitinib, follow-up continued 6 months off drug.

Documented treatment: oral pan-JAK inhibitor, 5-10 mg twice daily. cDNA serving as the sequencing template came from extracted, reverse transcribed RNA. Profiled with immunoSEQ multiplex PCR; TCRdb holds only in-frame clones, not every one. The table records roughly 200,000 clones, 35% to 40% of them present only once. This CDR3 is built from 15 residues. The V and J ends lost 1 base and 1 base respectively, with 10 bases between them. The germline V gene encodes CDR1 KGHSH and CDR2 LQKENI. Sample: CD4+ T cells sorted from blood, taken between weeks 30 and 35, from a patient treated with tofacitinib. The chain uses TRBV18 and TRBJ1-1; D might be TRBD1 (6 bases). The receptor's source is a human donor with alopecia areata. CDR3 DNA: TGTGCCAGCTCACCACTGTCGGGGGCGAACACTGAAGCTTTCTTT. This encodes CASSPLSGANTEAFF.